Sequencing of this TCR beta chain was carried out in a study of OX40 agonist ivuxolimab in advanced cancers. Study background: Patients in dose escalation had liver, melanoma, kidney or head and neck cancers. Participants, 75% to 85% male, averaged approximately 56 years of age, ranging from about 23 to 90. Overall study findings and caveats: Some nonresponders additionally presented with little normalized T-cell clonal expansion.

With respect to this clone: The antigen is undetermined.

Measured with immunoSEQ multiplex PCR; TCRdb has only the in-frame clones, and not every one. Among 89,000 or so clones listed, 80% to 90% were seen once. The CDR3 contains 12 residues. V shed 6 bases and J shed 4 bases, with 7 bases lying between them. The germline gives CDR1 MNHEY, CDR2 SVGAGI. This receptor was obtained from an adult with an advanced solid tumor such as melanoma, head and neck, liver or kidney cancer. This chain links TRBV6-5 with TRBJ1-3; D is possibly TRBD1 (6 bases). Specimen: CD4+ or CD8+ T cells sorted from blood, collected in a trial of the OX40 agonist ivuxolimab. The CDR3 loop is CASSGQGNTIYF. The CDR3 coding sequence is TGTGCCAGCAGCGGACAGGGAAACACCATATATTTT.